Below are 16 T cell receptor beta chains sequenced from a single sample in a study of T-cell memory formation after mild COVID-19. TCRdb fed the 5' RACE reads into MiXCR, producing one record per CDR3 protein. This table holds a few hundred thousand distinct CDR3 sequences, over 8.5% found once. The sequencing input was PBMCs or a T cell subset sorted from them (not recorded which). These TCRs come from a man between 18 and 29 years old who had mild COVID-19 (a few samples of this study predate the infection). Cell type and time point are not known.

The chain uses TRBV11-2 and TRBJ1-6; D gene uncertain. The CDR3 is made up of 15 amino acids. Trimming removed 1 base from V and 7 bases from J, with 11 bases in between. Germline values: CDR1 SGHAT, CDR2 FQNNGV. CDR3 DNA sequence: TGTGCCAGCAGCTTAGGGGTCCTTAGAAATTCACCCCTCCACTTT. It translates to CASSLGVLRNSPLHF.

CDR3 sequence reads: CASSQRTNDEQFF. In DNA form, the CDR3 reads TGTGCCAGCAGCCAGCGGACTAACGATGAGCAGTTCTTC. The V gene is TRBV7-2, the J gene TRBJ2-1; a possible D gene is TRBD2 (6 bases). This CDR3 has 13 residues. Between the trimmed V and J ends, which lost 5 bases and 8 bases, there was a span of 13 bases. The germline V gene encodes CDR1 SGHTA and CDR2 FQGNSA.

Written as DNA, the CDR3 is TGTGCCAGCAGTTTATCCCTCCTCTACAATGAGCAGTTCTTC. It specifies CASSLSLLYNEQFF. The chain recombines TRBV27 with TRBJ2-1, with D hard to call. With 0 bases removed from V and 3 bases from J, the gap between germline ends came to 6 bases. This CDR3 is built from 14 residues. CDR1 and CDR2 (germline): MNHEY, SMNVEV (reference sequence).

The CDR3 protein is CASKAALNTGELFF. The CDR3 DNA reads TGTGCCAGCAAGGCGGCGCTGAACACCGGGGAGCTGTTTTTT. V usage is TRBV6-2 or TRBV6-3 and J usage is TRBJ2-2; D gene uncertain. The germline V and J ends were trimmed by 7 bases and 1 base, with 10 bases remaining between them. The CDR3 contains 14 residues. Germline lookup yields CDR1 MNHEY and CDR2 SVGEGT.

This clonotype was detected a few times. V and J are TRBV4-3 and TRBJ2-1, with unresolved D. The CDR3 runs to 12 residues. V lost 3 bases, J lost 7 bases, and 7 bases lay in between. Germline V CDR1 and CDR2: LGHNA, YSLEER. CDR3 sequence: CASSQWPNEQFF. DNA of the CDR3: TGCGCCAGCAGCCAGTGGCCGAATGAGCAGTTCTTC.

The V and J genes are TRBV12-3 or TRBV12-4 and TRBJ2-5, with 11 bases matching TRBD2. Germline trimming cut 4 bases from V and 0 bases from J; bases unmatched to any gene: 1. The CDR3 consists of 15 residues. This chain's CDR3 is CASSSTSGDQETQYF. The CDR3, as DNA: TGTGCCAGCAGTTCGACTAGCGGGGACCAAGAGACCCAGTACTTC.

This clonotype was seen at least ten times. This chain connects TRBV11-2 to TRBJ1-5, with D tentatively TRBD1 (6 bases). The V end was cut by 5 bases, the J end by 4 bases, with 18 bases between. The CDR3 length is 16 residues. CDR1 and CDR2 from the germline V gene are SGHAT and FQNNGV. As DNA, the CDR3 is TGTGCCAGCAGCCAGGGGACAAAGGACAGAAATCAGCCCCAGCATTTT. This encodes CASSQGTKDRNQPQHF.

The chain is built from TRBV11-2 and TRBJ1-1, with 8 bases aligning to TRBD1. Germline CDR1 is SGHAT and CDR2 is FQNNGV. V shed 2 bases and J 2 bases; nucleotides not matched to a gene: 7. The CDR3 has 16 amino acids. The CDR3 DNA is TGTGCCAGCAGCTTAACAGGGGGGGAAGTAAACACTGAAGCTTTCTTT. This encodes CASSLTGGEVNTEAFF.

This chain joins TRBV5-5 and TRBJ2-7, with 7 bases lining up with TRBD2. With 7 bases clipped from V and 5 bases from J, the junction kept 9 bases outside the gene matches. This CDR3 is built from 13 residues. Germline V gene sequence: CDR1 SGHKS, CDR2 YYEKEE (reference sequence). For the CDR3, the DNA is TGTGCCAGCGGAAAGCGGGGTACGAACGAGCAGTACTTC. This sequence encodes CASGKRGTNEQYF.

The rearrangement uses TRBV6-2 or TRBV6-3 and TRBJ2-2; 7 bases agree with TRBD1. This CDR3 has 13 residues. Losses at the gene ends were 7 bases for V and 3 bases for J; bases not matched to a gene: 2. CDR1 is MNHEY, CDR2 SVGEGT, per germline. In DNA form, the CDR3 reads TGTGCCAGCACGGACAGGTACACCGGGGAGCTGTTTTTT. Translated: CASTDRYTGELFF.

This clonotype was counted a few times. The chain recombines TRBV12-3 or TRBV12-4 with TRBJ1-5; D possibly corresponds to TRBD1 (6 bases). Trimming took 5 bases from V and 7 from J, leaving 18 bases between them. The CDR3 spans 15 residues. CDR3 nucleotides: TGTGCCAGCAGTCCCGTCGGGGGGGGGCGGCAGCCCCAGCATTTT. Its protein is CASSPVGGGRQPQHF.

The sample holds a few counts of this clonotype. The chain carries TRBV7-9 and TRBJ2-3; 11 nucleotides match TRBD2. Germline loops: CDR1 SEHNR, CDR2 FQNEAQ (reference sequence). This CDR3 spans 15 amino acids. V trimming: 5 bases; J trimming: 5 bases; junction bases outside the gene matches: 6. The CDR3 region has the DNA TGTGCCAGCAGCCAGACTAGCGGGGTGAGAGATACGCAGTATTTT. Encoded protein: CASSQTSGVRDTQYF.

The chain combines TRBV7-2 with TRBJ1-2; no reliable D call. V lost 4 bases to trimming and J lost 8 bases, with 17 bases between them. Germline V CDR1 and CDR2: SGHTA, FQGNSA. The CDR3 consists of 14 residues. CDR3 loop: CASSSQPGLGGYTF. In DNA form, the CDR3 reads TGTGCCAGCAGCTCGCAACCTGGATTAGGGGGCTACACCTTC.

This clonotype was observed a handful of times. The gene calls are TRBV12-3 or TRBV12-4 and TRBJ2-7; D gene unclear. V dropped 5 bases and J dropped 3 bases, with 14 bases sitting between them. This CDR3 is built from 14 residues. Here the CDR3 DNA reads TGTGCCAGCAGTCGAGGAGCAGACCTCTACGAGCAGTACTTC. Translating gives CASSRGADLYEQYF.

The genes are TRBV6-5 and TRBJ1-4; no definite D call. CDR1 and CDR2 from the germline V gene are MNHEY and SVGAGI. The length of the CDR3 is 16 residues. V was shortened by 0 bases and J by 5 bases, with 13 bases between the two germline ends. The CDR3 is CASSYSKVGQNEKLFF. The CDR3 nucleotides are TGTGCCAGCAGTTACTCGAAAGTAGGGCAGAATGAAAAACTGTTTTTT.

The V and J genes are TRBV2 and TRBJ1-1, with TRBD1 matching 9 bases. This CDR3 is built from 14 residues. V trimming: 6 bases; J trimming: 0 bases; junction bases outside the gene matches: 2. Germline CDR1 SNHLY, CDR2 FYNNEI. The CDR3 here is CASRGDRVNTEAFF. For the CDR3, the DNA is TGTGCCAGCAGGGGGGACAGGGTGAACACTGAAGCTTTCTTT.